The present T cell receptor (beta chain) was sequenced within a study of blood T cells in healthy people across ages. From germline, CDR1 is SGHRS and CDR2 YFSETQ. Trimming shortened V by 3 bases and J by 2 bases, and 26 bases separated the two germline ends. The CDR3 spans 19 residues. Notes on the study in general: Older age went with lower TCR beta diversity per million T cells, in a roughly linear way. Estimated diversity, derived from one million T cells, was regarded as an underestimate.

On this clonotype: Its cognate antigen is unknown.

Sample-barcoded 5' priming and a J-beta primer mix drove a second PCR of roughly 7 to 11 cycles. A 12-random-nucleotide template-switch adaptor tagged each cDNA molecule. Every individual sample yielded 2.5 million or more paired-end reads (each containing CDR3). TCRdb independently ran MiXCR on the 5' RACE reads; one entry per CDR3 protein. The table has approximately 800,000 distinct CDR3 sequences, roughly 56% seen once; the top ten hold roughly 24%. The chain carries TRBV5-1 and TRBJ2-5; maybe TRBD1 (5 bases). Sequencing was done on a sample of blood. The source is a middle-aged man in good health. CDR3 nucleotide sequence: TGCGCCAGCAGCTCCCTACCCCTAGTGGGGCTATCCTCGCAAGAGACCCAGTACTTC. Its protein product is CASSSLPLVGLSSQETQYF.